Listed below are T cell receptor beta chains from one sample, sequenced in a study of OX40 agonist ivuxolimab in advanced cancers. Sequencing used immunoSEQ multiplex PCR; TCRdb keeps in-frame clones, though not all of them. The table shows tens of thousands of clones, with 80% to 90% occurring only once. This specimen consisted of CD4+ or CD8+ T cells sorted from blood, obtained in a trial of the OX40 agonist ivuxolimab. These receptors were taken from an adult with an advanced solid tumor such as melanoma, head and neck, liver or kidney cancer. Both conserved end residues are part of each CDR3. D genes are given only for firm matches. Size tells how often a clone was seen (once, few, many) or the class of an expanded clone, and some rows leave it out.

j_call d_call clone_size v_call cdr3_nt cdr3_aa
TRBJ2-7 NA few TRBV7-8 TGTGCCAGCAGCTTAAAGTTGGACAGACAGATCTACGAGCAGTACTTC CASSLKLDRQIYEQYF
TRBJ2-2 TRBD2 NA TRBV4-2 TGTGCCAGCAGCCAAGATTGGAGGACTAGCGGCGGGGAGCTGTTTTTT CASSQDWRTSGGELFF
TRBJ2-7 TRBD1 NA TRBV7-9 TGTGCCAGCAGCTTTATCGGGGACAGGGAATACGAGCAGTACTTC CASSFIGDREYEQYF
TRBJ2-7 NA NA TRBV6-1 TGTGCCAGCTCGTTAGGAGCGCAGTACTTC CASSLGAQYF
TRBJ2-1 NA once TRBV19 TGTGCCAGTACCGAGAGCAATGAGCAGTTCTTC CASTESNEQFF
TRBJ2-7 NA NA TRBV9 TGTGCCAGCAGCGTAGGGACATTTAATAGCGAGCAGTACTTC CASSVGTFNSEQYF
TRBJ2-1 NA NA TRBV27 TGTGCCAGCAGTTTATCAGGTAGTCTCAATGAGCAGTTCTTC CASSLSGSLNEQFF
TRBJ2-1 NA NA TRBV29-1 TGCAGCGTTGAATGGGGGCTCGAGCAGTTCTTC CSVEWGLEQFF
TRBJ2-7 TRBD1 NA TRBV27 TGTGCCAGCAGTTTGGGACAGGGTCCCTACGAGCAGTACTTC CASSLGQGPYEQYF
TRBJ1-2 NA NA TRBV4-1 TGCGCCAGCAGCCATTTCGGGGGGGCCAATGGCTACACCTTC CASSHFGGANGYTF
TRBJ2-7 TRBD2 NA TRBV7-8 TGTGCCAGCAGCTTAGCGCAGTATCTTGCGGGGGGTTCCTATTACGAGCAGTACTTC CASSLAQYLAGGSYYEQYF
TRBJ2-7 NA NA TRBV4-3 TGCGCCAGCAGCCAGGGGCTAGGTCCCTACGAGCAGTACTTC CASSQGLGPYEQYF
TRBJ1-5 NA NA TRBV7-9 TGTGCCAGCAGCAAACCCGAGGAGGACCAGCCCCAGCATTTT CASSKPEEDQPQHF
TRBJ1-1 NA NA TRBV5-6 TGTGCCAGCAGCTCAGGGGTTGGGGTTGAAGCTTTCTTT CASSSGVGVEAFF
TRBJ2-3 NA NA TRBV5-4 TGTGCCAGCAGCTTTTGGGGGGGCCGCCCAGATACGCAGTATTTT CASSFWGGRPDTQYF
TRBJ1-5 NA NA TRBV19 TGTGCCAGTAGTATACTCCAGCCCCAGCATTTT CASSILQPQHF
TRBJ2-1 TRBD2 NA TRBV5-6 TGTGCCAGCAGCTCATTAGCGGGGCTGAACAATGAGCAGTTCTTC CASSSLAGLNNEQFF
TRBJ2-7 TRBD1 NA TRBV11-3 TGTGCCAGCAGCCCATTCGGACAGGACTACGAGCAGTACTTC CASSPFGQDYEQYF
TRBJ1-1 NA NA TRBV4-3 TGCGCCAGCAGAAGGAATCAGGTGAACACTGAAGCTTTCTTT CASRRNQVNTEAFF
TRBJ2-1 TRBD2 NA TRBV28 TGTGCCAGCAGTCTCCTTACTAGCGGGGCCAATGAGCAGTTCTTC CASSLLTSGANEQFF
TRBJ1-1 NA once TRBV4-1 TGCGCCAGCAGCCAAGCGGGAGCGGCCACTGAAGCTTTCTTT CASSQAGAATEAFF
TRBJ2-5 TRBD2 NA TRBV11-2 TGTGCCAGCAGCCTCGGACTAGCGGGGGGCCAGAAGTACTTC CASSLGLAGGQKYF
TRBJ2-3 TRBD2 once TRBV9 TGTGCCAGCAGCGCCGATCCCCGGGGGGCTAGCGGGGTTCCCTCAGATACGCAGTATTTT CASSADPRGASGVPSDTQYF
TRBJ1-6 TRBD1 medium-sized TRBV4-3 TGCGCCAGCAGCCAAGATTTCGCAGGGGGCGTTTATTCACCCCTCCACTTT CASSQDFAGGVYSPLHF
TRBJ2-7 NA NA TRBV7-9 TGTGCCAGCAGACCGGGAGAAAGCTACGAGCAGTACTTC CASRPGESYEQYF
TRBJ2-1 NA NA TRBV4-2 TGTGCCAGCAGCCTAGGCCCCAATGAGCAGTTCTTC CASSLGPNEQFF
TRBJ2-7 TRBD1 NA TRBV11-1 TGTGCCAGCAGCTCCGGGACAGGATATAGCTACGAGCAGTACTTC CASSSGTGYSYEQYF
TRBJ2-1 TRBD2 NA TRBV27 TGTGCCAGCAGTCTGAGCGGGGGGACCTACAATGAGCAGTTCTTC CASSLSGGTYNEQFF
TRBJ1-5 NA NA TRBV27 TGTGCCAGCAGACCTACAGTCTCAGGCCCTCAGCCCCAGCATTTT CASRPTVSGPQPQHF
TRBJ2-7 NA once TRBV4-3 TGCGCCAGCAGCCAACTACAGGGAGGATACGAGCAGTACTTC CASSQLQGGYEQYF